This T cell receptor beta chain appears in the sequencing data of a study of PD-L1 blockade in urothelial cancer. Study summary: Atezolizumab was started by patients in 2014 at 1,200 mg intravenously every 3 weeks. The analyses of blood took place 3 weeks (second dose) and 6 weeks after treatment start. Blood samples had a median of approximately 150,000 T cells, more than 65,000 unique TCRs, and clonality about 0.074. Overall study findings and caveats: Durable benefit was linked to greater 3-week expansion of tumor-associated blood clones.

Per germline, CDR1 MNHNS and CDR2 SASEGT. CDR3 length equals 14 residues. V dropped 3 bases and J dropped 5; count of bases not matched to a gene: 4. Sequencing was performed with immunoSEQ multiplex PCR; in TCRdb, only in-frame clones are kept and a portion is missing. The sample has 40,000 or so clones, roughly 86% seen once. This clone has more than one count but fewer than ten. Its target is unknown. The source was PBMCs, collected around atezolizumab (anti-PD-L1) treatment. The genes are TRBV6-1 and TRBJ1-2; 9 bases are shared with TRBD1. This sequence was found in a man aged 65 to 79 with urothelial cancer. As DNA, the CDR3 is TGTGCCAGCAGTGAGGGACAGGGATCTTATGGCTACACCTTC. It encodes CASSEGQGSYGYTF.